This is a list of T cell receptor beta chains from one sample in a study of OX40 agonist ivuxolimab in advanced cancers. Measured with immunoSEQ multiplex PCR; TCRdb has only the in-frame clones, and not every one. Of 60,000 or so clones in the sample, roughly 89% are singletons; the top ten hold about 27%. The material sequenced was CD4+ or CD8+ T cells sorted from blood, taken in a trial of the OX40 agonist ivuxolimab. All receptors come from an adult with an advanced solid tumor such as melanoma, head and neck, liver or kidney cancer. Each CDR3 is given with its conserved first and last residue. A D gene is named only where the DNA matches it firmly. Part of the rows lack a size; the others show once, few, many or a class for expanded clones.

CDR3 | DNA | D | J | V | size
CASSLAGSPIYEQYF | TGTGCCAGCAGCTTGGCAGGGTCCCCTATCTACGAGCAGTACTTC | - | TRBJ2-7 | TRBV5-6 | -
CASSFLPPQNTDTQYF | TGCGCCAGCAGCTTTCTTCCCCCGCAGAACACAGATACGCAGTATTTT | - | TRBJ2-3 | TRBV5-1 | -
CATRQGLAVGETQYF | TGTGCCACAAGACAGGGTTTGGCCGTAGGGGAGACCCAGTACTTC | TRBD1 | TRBJ2-5 | TRBV15 | -
CVRSLVQGSGMLYIEKLFF | TGTGTCAGAAGCTTAGTACAGGGTTCAGGCATGTTGTATATTGAAAAACTGTTTTTT | - | TRBJ1-4 | TRBV7-5 | -
CASTLRIQATGANVLTF | TGTGCCAGTACTCTGAGGATACAGGCAACTGGGGCCAACGTCCTGACTTTC | - | TRBJ2-6 | TRBV27 | -
CASSIGTGGREKLFF | TGCGCCAGCAGCATCGGGACAGGGGGACGAGAAAAACTGTTTTTT | TRBD1 | TRBJ1-4 | TRBV5-1 | -
CASSAVTSYNEQFF | TGTGCCAGCAGCGCCGTTACTAGCTACAATGAGCAGTTCTTC | - | TRBJ2-1 | TRBV9 | -
CASSLPGTGNTEAFF | TGTGCCAGCAGTTTACCCGGGACAGGTAACACTGAAGCTTTCTTT | TRBD1 | TRBJ1-1 | TRBV28 | -
CASSRPGLAGETQYF | TGTGCCAGCAGTCGCCCGGGACTAGCGGGAGAGACCCAGTACTTC | TRBD2 | TRBJ2-5 | TRBV6-5 | -
CASSQVGYEANEKLFF | TGCGCCAGCAGCCAAGTGGGGTACGAGGCTAATGAAAAACTGTTTTTT | - | TRBJ1-4 | TRBV4-1 | -
CASSQGRDYDQETQYF | TGTGCCAGCAGCCAGGGCCGGGACTACGACCAAGAGACCCAGTACTTC | TRBD2 | TRBJ2-5 | TRBV14 | -
CASSGGPRNTEAFF | TGCGCCAGCAGTGGAGGCCCGAGGAACACTGAAGCTTTCTTT | - | TRBJ1-1 | TRBV10-1 | -
CASSKLTGRGGTGELFF | TGTGCCAGCAGCAAGCTGACAGGGAGAGGAGGCACCGGGGAGCTGTTTTTT | - | TRBJ2-2 | TRBV21-1 | once
CASSESPRGEQYF | TGTGCCAGCAGTGAATCCCCCCGGGGCGAGCAGTACTTC | - | TRBJ2-7 | TRBV2 | -
CASSLGISGNTIYF | TGTGCCAGCAGCTTAGGAATCTCTGGAAACACCATATATTTT | - | TRBJ1-3 | TRBV5-4 | -
CASSQGQGSFEQYF | TGCGCCAGCAGCCAAGGACAGGGGTCGTTCGAGCAGTACTTC | TRBD1 | TRBJ2-7 | TRBV4-3 | -
CAWRDSYNEQFF | TGTGCCTGGAGGGACTCATACAATGAGCAGTTCTTC | - | TRBJ2-1 | TRBV30 | -
CASSFRGRNTEAFF | TGTGCCAGCAGTTTTAGGGGAAGAAACACTGAAGCTTTCTTT | - | TRBJ1-1 | TRBV28 | -
CASSWGHVNTEAFF | TGTGCCAGCAGCTGGGGACACGTGAACACTGAAGCTTTCTTT | - | TRBJ1-1 | TRBV5-5 | -
CASSVTNTGGTEAFF | TGTGCCAGCAGCGTTACGAACACAGGGGGCACTGAAGCTTTCTTT | TRBD1 | TRBJ1-1 | TRBV9 | -
CASSYWEVVQETQYF | TGTGCCAGCAGTTACTGGGAGGTAGTCCAAGAGACCCAGTACTTC | - | TRBJ2-5 | TRBV27 | -
CAWNRQGAAETQYF | TGTGCCTGGAATCGACAGGGGGCAGCTGAGACCCAGTACTTC | TRBD1 | TRBJ2-5 | TRBV30 | -
CASSQVRHYEQYF | TGCGCCAGCAGCCAAGTCCGGCACTACGAGCAGTACTTC | - | TRBJ2-7 | TRBV4-3 | -
CASSIGQANTEAFF | TGTGCCAGTAGTATTGGACAGGCTAACACTGAAGCTTTCTTT | TRBD1 | TRBJ1-1 | TRBV19 | few
CASSRLAGGLYEQYF | TGTGCCAGCAGCCGACTAGCGGGAGGTCTCTACGAGCAGTACTTC | TRBD2 | TRBJ2-7 | TRBV6-5 | once
CASSLIGIRGNSPLHF | TGTGCCAGCAGCTTAATCGGCATACGGGGAAATTCACCCCTCCACTTT | - | TRBJ1-6 | TRBV7-2 | once
CASSIGTLGELFF | TGTGCCAGTAGTATCGGGACACTCGGGGAGCTGTTTTTT | - | TRBJ2-2 | TRBV19 | -
CAISPGSREQYF | TGTGCCATCAGTCCCGGGAGTCGCGAGCAGTACTTC | - | TRBJ2-7 | TRBV10-3 | -
CASSHINGKLGNTGELFF | TGTGCCAGCAGCCATATAAACGGGAAGTTAGGGAACACCGGGGAGCTGTTTTTT | - | TRBJ2-2 | TRBV14 | -
CASSVPGQLDTQYF | TGTGCCAGCAGCGTTCCGGGACAATTAGATACGCAGTATTTT | - | TRBJ2-3 | TRBV5-4 | -
CASSVGAGGTGTEAFF | TGTGCCAGCAGCGTAGGGGCAGGGGGGACGGGGACTGAAGCTTTCTTT | TRBD1 | TRBJ1-1 | TRBV9 | once
CASSLGQGNQPQHF | TGTGCCAGCAGCCTCGGACAGGGGAATCAGCCCCAGCATTTT | TRBD1 | TRBJ1-5 | TRBV28 | -
CASSDGTGMSYGYTF | TGTGCCAGCAGCGACGGGACAGGGATGAGCTATGGCTACACCTTC | TRBD1 | TRBJ1-2 | TRBV5-4 | -
CASSLEADSNQPQHF | TGTGCCAGCAGCTTAGAGGCAGATAGCAATCAGCCCCAGCATTTT | - | TRBJ1-5 | TRBV7-9 | -
CAWSAIDSPLHF | TGTGCCTGGAGTGCCATTGATTCACCCCTCCACTTT | - | TRBJ1-6 | TRBV30 | few
CASSLTRKGDTQYF | TGTGCCAGCAGCTTAACTCGAAAAGGGGATACGCAGTATTTT | - | TRBJ2-3 | TRBV5-4 | -
CAISESSGAGYGYTF | TGTGCCATCAGTGAGTCTTCCGGGGCAGGTTATGGCTACACCTTC | - | TRBJ1-2 | TRBV10-3 | -
CASSLVSGEQYF | TGTGCCAGCAGCTTAGTGTCGGGCGAGCAGTACTTC | - | TRBJ2-7 | TRBV7-6 | -
CASILDRAGTGELFF | TGTGCCAGTATTCTAGACAGGGCAGGGACCGGGGAGCTGTTTTTT | TRBD1 | TRBJ2-2 | TRBV19 | -
CASSPGLGGVNEQFF | TGTGCCAGCAGTCCAGGACTAGGGGGGGTCAATGAGCAGTTCTTC | - | TRBJ2-1 | TRBV2 | -
CASSSYTGQGEETQYF | TGTGCCAGCAGCTCATACACCGGACAGGGGGAAGAGACCCAGTACTTC | TRBD1 | TRBJ2-5 | TRBV9 | -
CASSSGLASDNEQFF | TGTGCCAGCAGCTCGGGACTAGCTAGCGACAATGAGCAGTTCTTC | TRBD2 | TRBJ2-1 | TRBV7-6 | -
CASSQALRDRVNSGYGYTF | TGCGCCAGCAGCCAAGCTCTGAGGGACAGGGTCAATTCCGGCTATGGCTACACCTTC | TRBD1 | TRBJ1-2 | TRBV4-1 | -
CASSVTDLHYGYTF | TGTGCCAGCAGCGTAACAGATCTTCACTATGGCTACACCTTC | - | TRBJ1-2 | TRBV9 | few
CASTSGRAYEQYF | TGTGCCAGCACCTCAGGTAGGGCCTACGAGCAGTACTTC | - | TRBJ2-7 | TRBV7-9 | few
CASSSRPYNEQFF | TGTGCCAGCAGTTCTCGACCTTACAATGAGCAGTTCTTC | - | TRBJ2-1 | TRBV6-5 | -
CSVEGQGSVNEQFF | TGCAGCGTTGAAGGACAGGGGTCGGTCAATGAGCAGTTCTTC | TRBD1 | TRBJ2-1 | TRBV29-1 | -